This record covers a single TCR beta chain. Antigen unknown. Sequencing used immunoSEQ multiplex PCR; TCRdb keeps in-frame clones, though not all of them. The data show millions of clones, approximately 95% seen once. This sample is part of a study of shared clonotypes between healthy human individuals. Overall study context: Aged between 18 and 49, the donors were a couple of women and three men. Whole-study findings and limits: It was the non-shared clonotypes that had lower generation probabilities than clonotypes shared by all four donors.

The source material was naive CD4+ T cells from PBMCs. Indicated subset: CD45RA+ positively selected. The clonotype was recovered from a man between 18 and 35 years old in good health. Some clones in this sample may be carry-over from other donors' samples.

The CDR3 bases are TGTGCCAGCATCCCCCGGGACATCCCTCCGCTGAACACTGAAGCTTTCTTT. It yields the protein CASIPRDIPPLNTEAFF. The V and J genes are TRBV6-4 and TRBJ1-1; possible D gene TRBD1, 6 bases. In germline, CDR1 is MRHNA, CDR2 SNTAGT. The CDR3 runs to 17 residues. Trimming took off 7 bases at V and 0 bases at J, with 21 bases between the two ends.